The source of this T cell receptor (beta chain) is a study of blood T cell repertoires in COVID-19. In the study overall: Spain, Italy and the United States supplied samples that represented acute and convalescent COVID-19.

CDR1 is SGHRS and CDR2 is YFSETQ in the germline V gene. The CDR3 length is 12 residues. Losses at the gene ends were 7 bases for V and 5 bases for J; bases not matched to a gene: 2. Per the study methods: Nucleated cell number was recorded as an estimate derived from reference gene primer amplification. This table comes from immunoSEQ multiplex PCR, and its TCRdb copy is limited to in-frame clones, with some not included. V, J and clone size are taken as reported in that table, and D and trimming were inferred from the DNA itself. The sample consists of roughly 440,000 clones, approximately 89% of them appearing once. Seattle patient enrollment occurred during active infection, with longitudinal follow-up thereafter.

The sequence derives from a woman aged 45 to 65 with COVID-19, enrolled during active disease. The chain has TRBV5-1 and TRBJ1-2, with 10 bases fitting TRBD1. The sequenced material came from peripheral blood. The CDR3, as DNA: TGCGCCAGCGGGACAGGGGATTATGGCTACACCTTC. Translating gives CASGTGDYGYTF.